Presented here are 3 T cell receptor beta chains from one specimen sequenced in a study of blood T cell repertoires in COVID-19 (dated by TCRdb to 2020 to 2022). Libraries were built with the immunoSEQ multiplex PCR assay. The table comes from immuneACCESS by way of TCRdb, which keeps in-frame sequences with V and J called. Part of the clones is missing from these tables; in studies checked, under half for an unresolved V gene and the rest for unknown reasons. Here the sample has 300,000 to 350,000 clones; around nine tenths occur a single time. The ten largest make up nearly 7% of the sample. Input material: peripheral blood. These receptors were collected from a woman aged 25 to 39 with COVID-19, enrolled during active disease.

The V gene is TRBV29-1, the J gene TRBJ2-7, with D possibly TRBD1 on 6 matching bases. This CDR3 has 19 amino acids. V lost 2 bases and J 3 bases, leaving 29 bases between the germline ends. The germline CDR1 and CDR2 sequences are SQVTM and ANQGSEA. In DNA, the CDR3 is TGCAGCGTTGAAATCCCGGTTAGGGGCCGGACAGAAATTAACTACGAGCAGTACTTC. Translation: CSVEIPVRGRTEINYEQYF.

The chain uses TRBV7-9 and TRBJ2-3; 10 bases fit TRBD1. Germline CDR1 SEHNR, CDR2 FQNEAQ (reference sequence). The CDR3 is 16 amino acids. Trimming took 5 bases from V and 4 from J; bases not matched to a gene: 9. CDR3 nucleotide sequence: TGTGCCAGCAGCCATGTCCCGGGACAGGGGTCAGATACGCAGTATTTT. Translated: CASSHVPGQGSDTQYF.

This chain uses TRBV10-3 with TRBJ1-3, with D perhaps TRBD1 (5 bases). Trimming shortened V by 10 bases and J by 1 base, and 11 bases separated the two germline ends. Germline V gene lookup returns CDR1 ENHRY and CDR2 SYGVKD. The CDR3 has 13 amino acids. The DNA for the CDR3 is TGTGCCACGGGGGGGGTTTCTGGAAACACCATATATTTT. Its translation is CATGGVSGNTIYF.